A selection of T cell receptor beta chains follows, all from one sample in a study of blood T cell repertoires in COVID-19. This table comes from immunoSEQ multiplex PCR, and its TCRdb copy is limited to in-frame clones, with some not included. The table includes some 300,000 clones, roughly 90% detected once. The sequenced material came from PBMCs or T cells enriched from blood (not recorded which). The receptors shown here come from a woman in her 30s who had recovered from COVID-19. The CDR3 runs from the conserved cysteine through the conserved F or W. Each record gives: D gene, clone size, J gene, V gene, CDR3 DNA, CDR3 protein. D genes are given only for firm matches. Size is omitted from some rows. Given values are once, few, many or a class for expanded clones.

-	-	TRBJ1-1	TRBV7-8	TGTGCCAGCAGCTTAGGGAGGGCAGGGTTGACTGAAGCTTTCTTT	CASSLGRAGLTEAFF
-	-	TRBJ2-3	TRBV2	TGTGCCAGCAGTGGACTCCTCACAGATACGCAGTATTTT	CASSGLLTDTQYF
TRBD1	once	TRBJ1-2	TRBV19	TGTGCCAGTAGTATTCGAGGGGGCAGTGAGGATGGCTACACCTTC	CASSIRGGSEDGYTF
-	-	TRBJ1-2	TRBV7-8	TGTGCCAGCAGCCTGTCGCGGGGGCCAGGCTATGGCTACACCTTC	CASSLSRGPGYGYTF
-	-	TRBJ1-2	TRBV28	TGTGCCAGCAGTTCCGAGGTCGGGGGGCGAGATGGCTACACCTTC	CASSSEVGGRDGYTF
-	-	TRBJ1-2	TRBV24-1	TGTGCCACCAGTGAAGACCAGACAGGCAACTATGGCTACACCTTC	CATSEDQTGNYGYTF
-	once	TRBJ2-7	TRBV15	TGTGCCACCAGCAGAGACAGATACGAGCAGTACTTC	CATSRDRYEQYF
TRBD1	-	TRBJ1-4	TRBV6-4	TGTGCCAGCAGTGACGAAACCGGGACAGGGTATAATCAGTTTTTT	CASSDETGTGYNQFF
-	-	TRBJ1-1	TRBV30	TGTGCCTGGAGTGACTACGTGAACACTGAAGCTTTCTTT	CAWSDYVNTEAFF
-	-	TRBJ1-1	TRBV10-2	TGCGCCAGCAGTGGTGGGTTTCGGTCTAGCACTGAAGCTTTCTTT	CASSGGFRSSTEAFF
TRBD1	-	TRBJ1-4	TRBV7-9	TGTGCCAGCAGCTCCGACAGGGACGTTCTGTTTTTT	CASSSDRDVLFF
-	-	TRBJ2-5	TRBV11-2	TGTGCCAGCAGCTTCGGGTCAAAAGAGACCCAGTACTTC	CASSFGSKETQYF
TRBD2	-	TRBJ2-5	TRBV7-3	TGTGCCAGCAGCCTCGGACTAGCGGGAGGGTTTGGGGAGACCCAGTACTTC	CASSLGLAGGFGETQYF
-	-	TRBJ1-2	TRBV9	TGTGCCAGCAGCCCCCGGGGTCCCCGGGCCTCGCCAGTAAACTATGGCTACACCTTC	CASSPRGPRASPVNYGYTF
-	few	TRBJ1-2	TRBV30	TGTGCCGGTTCACATACAGGGATAGGGGGCTACACCTTC	CAGSHTGIGGYTF
TRBD1	-	TRBJ1-4	TRBV27	TGTGCCAGCAGCTCGCTCGAACAGGGGGCGGGGGAAAAACTGTTTTTT	CASSSLEQGAGEKLFF